This note documents a single T cell receptor beta chain sequence. These data originate in a study of blood T cell repertoires in COVID-19. Germline loops: CDR1 SGHTA, CDR2 FQGNSA. This CDR3 has 15 amino acids. With 5 bases removed from V and 4 bases from J, the gap between germline ends came to 16 bases. Per the authors' pipeline: Amplifying reference gene primers gave estimates of nucleated cell counts. The table came from immunoSEQ multiplex PCR; TCRdb's copy has only in-frame clones and leaves some out. V and J calls and clone size follow that table, whereas D and trimming were derived from the DNA. This table has some 240,000 clones, 80% appearing once.

The chain combines TRBV7-2 with TRBJ2-3; D ambiguous. The sample was peripheral blood. The sequence was collected from a human donor in a cohort sampled during active COVID-19. The CDR3 loop is CASSMGPANSDTQYF. CDR3 DNA sequence: TGTGCCAGCAGCATGGGCCCCGCCAACTCAGATACGCAGTATTTT.